Presented here are 20 T cell receptor beta chains from one specimen sequenced in a study of blood T cell repertoires in COVID-19. Measured with immunoSEQ multiplex PCR; TCRdb has only the in-frame clones, and not every one. The data hold about 170,000 clones, with about 86% observed a single time. Sequenced: peripheral blood. The receptors shown here come from a man between 18 and 35 years old with active or convalescent COVID-19.

The CDR3 protein is CASSFSPGSYNSPLHF. CDR3 sequence (DNA): TGTGCCAGCAGCTTTTCGCCCGGCTCCTATAATTCACCCCTCCACTTT. V usage is TRBV5-8 and J usage is TRBJ1-6, with unresolved D. This CDR3 spans 16 amino acids. V shed 2 bases and J shed 0 bases, with 9 bases lying between them. Germline CDR1 is SGHTS and CDR2 is YDEGEE.

The V call is TRBV7-2, the J call TRBJ1-5; unclear D gene. The CDR3 runs 14 residues. Trimming took off 5 bases at V and 4 bases at J, with 12 bases between the two ends. CDR1 is SGHTA, CDR2 FQGNSA, per germline. The CDR3 sequence is CASSTRTGNQPQHF. CDR3 nucleotide sequence: TGTGCCAGCAGCACTCGAACGGGGAATCAGCCCCAGCATTTT. Drawing the rest from reference TRBV7-2 and TRBJ1-5, the complete variable domain is GAGVSQSPSNKVTEKGKDVELRCDPISGHTALYWYRQSLGQGLEFLIYFQGNSAPDKSGLPSDRFSAERTGGSVSTLTIQRTQQEDSAVYLCASSTRTGNQPQHFGDGTRLSIL.

The gene calls are TRBV7-3 and TRBJ1-2; D gene ambiguous. The CDR3 loop spans 14 amino acids. Germline CDR1 SGHTA, CDR2 FQGTGA. V lost 2 bases and J 3 bases, leaving 10 bases between the germline ends. In nucleotides, the CDR3 is TGTGCCAGCAGCTTAGCGGGATCTGACTATGGCTACACCTTC. Translation: CASSLAGSDYGYTF.

The chain joins TRBV2 to TRBJ2-7, with 9 positions matching TRBD1. CDR3 length equals 12 residues. V shed 10 bases and J 8 bases; nucleotides not matched to a gene: 9. Germline CDR1 reads SNHLY; CDR2 reads FYNNEI. CDR3 sequence (DNA): TGTGCCACCTCCGGGACAGGGATCCAGCAGTACGTC. Translating gives CATSGTGIQQYV.

CDR3: CASSLRGNTEAFF. The CDR3 bases are TGTGCCAGCAGCTTACGGGGAAACACTGAAGCTTTCTTT. V usage is TRBV7-9 and J usage is TRBJ1-1, with D unclear. Germline V CDR1 and CDR2: SEHNR, FQNEAQ (reference sequence). The CDR3 loop spans 13 amino acids. The ends were cut back, 2 bases at V and 2 bases at J, with 6 bases in the middle. The variable domain in full, completed from reference TRBV7-9 and TRBJ1-1, reads DTGVSQNPRHKITKRGQNVTFRCDPISEHNRLYWYRQTLGQGPEFLTYFQNEAQLEKSRLLSDRFSAERPKGSFSTLEIQRTEQGDSAMYLCASSLRGNTEAFFGQGTRLTVV.

This chain joins TRBV7-6 and TRBJ2-7; 10 nucleotides align to TRBD1. The V gene end was trimmed by 6 bases and the J gene end by 3 bases; junction bases not matched to a gene: 11. This CDR3 spans 16 amino acids. Germline V gene data show CDR1 as SGHVS and CDR2 as FNYEAQ. The CDR3 here is CASSPGTGDLFYEQYF. The CDR3 DNA is TGTGCCAGCAGTCCCGGGACAGGGGACCTCTTCTACGAGCAGTACTTC.

This clone was counted between two and nine times. The chain combines TRBV27 with TRBJ1-2; 7 nucleotides match TRBD1. CDR1 is MNHEY and CDR2 is SMNVEV in the germline V gene (reference sequence). This CDR3 is built from 15 residues. V gave up 5 bases and J gave up 8 bases; unmatched junction bases: 14. The CDR3: CASSTIQDRMGGYTF. The CDR3 bases are TGTGCCAGCAGTACAATACAGGACAGGATGGGCGGCTACACCTTC.

A single count supports this clone. The gene calls are TRBV5-1 and TRBJ1-3; the D is unclear. Germline CDR1 and CDR2: SGHRS and YFSETQ. Deletions cut 0 bases from V and 7 bases from J, with 14 bases between. The CDR3 contains 15 residues. CDR3 in amino acids: CASSLGYSRGNTIYF. CDR3 in DNA: TGCGCCAGCAGCTTGGGATACAGCCGCGGGAACACCATATATTTT.

V gene TRBV30 combines with J gene TRBJ2-4; TRBD1 agrees at 10 bases. This CDR3 is 15 amino acids long. The junction had 3 bases not matched to a gene; V was cut back by 0 bases and J by 4 bases. The germline gives CDR1 GTSNPN, CDR2 SVGIG (reference sequence). The CDR3 reads CAWSVGQGPKNIQYF. In DNA form, the CDR3 reads TGTGCCTGGAGTGTGGGACAGGGGCCAAAAAACATTCAGTACTTC.

The V gene is TRBV9, the J gene TRBJ1-3, with unresolved D. The CDR3 has 15 residues. V shed 4 bases and J shed 0 bases, with 11 bases lying between them. Germline values: CDR1 SGDLS, CDR2 YYNGEE. In DNA form, the CDR3 reads TGTGCCAGCAGCCCTCAGACAAACTCTGGAAACACCATATATTTT. Translation gives CASSPQTNSGNTIYF.

The chain uses TRBV28 and TRBJ1-5; 8 bases are shared with TRBD1. Looked up from germline, CDR1 is MDHEN and CDR2 is SYDVKM. V dropped 5 bases and J dropped 3; count of bases not matched to a gene: 6. This CDR3 contains 15 residues. The CDR3, as DNA: TGTGCCAGCAGTGCAACAGGGGGTGTCAATCAGCCCCAGCATTTT. This translates into CASSATGGVNQPQHF.

The chain joins TRBV9 to TRBJ1-1, with 7 bases fitting TRBD1. V was pared by 4 bases and J by 1 base, with 4 bases of the junction left unmatched. Germline V lookup: CDR1 SGDLS, CDR2 YYNGEE. The CDR3 covers 14 residues. The CDR3 is CASSYRGRNTEAFF. Here the CDR3 DNA reads TGTGCCAGCAGCTACAGGGGTAGGAACACTGAAGCTTTCTTT.

This chain connects TRBV18 to TRBJ2-3, with a weak D call TRBD2 (6 bases). CDR1 is KGHSH, CDR2 LQKENI, per germline. Trimming took off 3 bases at V and 2 bases at J, with 15 bases between the two ends. This CDR3 region has 16 residues. CDR3 sequence reads: CASSPAGTASTDTQYF. In nucleotides, the CDR3 is TGTGCCAGCTCACCGGCGGGGACCGCCTCCACAGATACGCAGTATTTT.

The chain has TRBV7-9 and TRBJ1-1; possibly TRBD1 for D (5 bases). With 2 bases removed from V and 1 base from J, the gap between germline ends came to 17 bases. CDR3 length: 17 amino acids. In germline, CDR1 is SEHNR, CDR2 FQNEAQ (reference sequence). The CDR3 is CASSLLGRHGRNTEAFF. DNA of the CDR3: TGTGCCAGCAGCTTATTGGGACGCCACGGGAGGAACACTGAAGCTTTCTTT.

Remarks on this clone: An end of the junction differs from the germline gene, which may be a read error. V is TRBV11-3 and J is TRBJ2-1; the match to TRBD2 covers 8 bases. The CDR3 length is 16 residues. CDR1 SGHNT and CDR2 YENEEA come from the germline V gene. CDR3 in amino acids: CASSVESGSIYNEQFF. The CDR3 DNA is TGTGCCAGCAGCGTAGAAAGCGGGAGTATCTACAATGAGCAGTTCTTC.

This sequence joins TRBV5-1 and TRBJ2-2, with TRBD2 matching over 10 bases. V trimming: 0 bases; J trimming: 2 bases; junction bases outside the gene matches: 4. The CDR3 is 17 residues long. Germline V gene data show CDR1 as SGHRS and CDR2 as YFSETQ. The CDR3 nucleotides are TGCGCCAGCAGCTTGGGGCTAGCGGGAGTAAACACCGGGGAGCTGTTTTTT. Amino acid sequence: CASSLGLAGVNTGELFF.

The chain joins TRBV29-1 to TRBJ2-1, with D tentatively TRBD1 (7 bases). The V gene lost 2 bases and the J gene lost 5 bases, with 13 bases spanning the gap. CDR3 size: 14 residues. Germline assignment: CDR1 SQVTM and CDR2 ANQGSEA. The CDR3 here is CSVERGTVNNEQFF. The DNA of the CDR3 is TGCAGCGTTGAACGCGGGACAGTAAACAATGAGCAGTTCTTC.

The chain combines TRBV5-5 with TRBJ2-1; 14 positions agree with TRBD2. Germline CDR1 and CDR2: SGHKS and YYEKEE (reference sequence). With 4 bases clipped from V and 5 bases from J, the junction kept 11 bases outside the gene matches. There are 18 residues in the CDR3. CDR3 in amino acids: CASSPTGTSGGLNNEQFF. The DNA for the CDR3 is TGTGCCAGCAGCCCCACCGGGACTAGCGGGGGATTAAACAATGAGCAGTTCTTC.

This chain uses TRBV19 with TRBJ1-2; TRBD1 might be the D (6 bases). Germline loops: CDR1 LNHDA, CDR2 SQIVND (reference sequence). Trimming shortened V by 4 bases and J by 4 bases, and 13 bases separated the two germline ends. This CDR3 region has 14 residues. CDR3 sequence (DNA): TGTGCCAGTAGTACAGAGGGGGGAACCTATGGCTACACCTTC. It is translated as CASSTEGGTYGYTF.

The chain is built from TRBV5-4 and TRBJ2-1; D remains ambiguous. V shed 4 bases and J shed 9 bases, with 14 bases lying between them. Germline loops: CDR1 SGHNT, CDR2 YYREEE (reference sequence). The CDR3 sequence is 13 residues long. CDR3 sequence reads: CASSLRLAGEQFF. The CDR3 DNA follows: TGTGCCAGCAGCCTCAGACTTGCCGGTGAGCAGTTCTTC.